One sample yielded the 14 T cell receptor beta chains listed below, sequenced in a study of T cell responses to AZD1222 COVID-19 vaccine. Clones were read by immunoSEQ multiplex PCR, and TCRdb kept only the in-frame ones, dropping some. There are 98,000 or so clones in the sample; about nine tenths occur only once, and 3.3% lies in the top ten. This sample comprised peripheral blood, obtained 28 days after the second dose of the MenACWY control vaccine. These receptors were taken from an adult who received the MenACWY meningococcal vaccine as a control.

The V and J genes are TRBV3-1 (or the pseudogene TRBV3-2) and TRBJ2-3, with D unresolved. This CDR3 is built from 15 residues. V was shortened by 4 bases and J by 0 bases, with 11 bases between the two germline ends. Germline CDR1 and CDR2: LGHDT and YNNKEL (reference sequence). CDR3 residues: CASSPGPSSTDTQYF. The CDR3 DNA sequence: TGTGCCAGCAGCCCAGGCCCGTCCAGCACAGATACGCAGTATTTT.

This clone came up once. The chain links TRBV15 to TRBJ1-1; D is perhaps TRBD1 (6 bases). The V end was cut by 1 base, the J end by 1 base, with 7 bases between. This CDR3 is built from 14 residues. CDR1 is LNHNV and CDR2 is YYDKDF in the germline V gene (reference sequence). Here the CDR3 reads CATSRGRGNTEAFF. The CDR3, as DNA: TGTGCCACCAGCAGAGGCAGGGGGAACACTGAAGCTTTCTTT. The complete variable domain, with remaining parts taken from reference TRBV15 and TRBJ1-1, reads DAMVIQNPRYQVTQFGKPVTLSCSQTLNHNVMYWYQQKSSQAPKLLFHYYDKDFNNEADTPDNFQSRRPNTSFCFLDIRSPGLGDTAMYLCATSRGRGNTEAFFGQGTRLTVV.

This clone showed up just a few times. The chain carries TRBV28 and TRBJ2-6; 7 bases are shared with TRBD1. V lost 5 bases and J lost 0; bases outside the gene matches: 4. CDR3 size: 16 residues. Germline CDR1 and CDR2: MDHEN and SYDVKM. As DNA, the CDR3 is TGTGCCAGCAGTGGACAGGCACTCTCTGGGGCCAACGTCCTGACTTTC. It translates to CASSGQALSGANVLTF. Supplemented by reference TRBV28 and TRBJ2-6, the full variable domain reads DVKVTQSSRYLVKRTGEKVFLECVQDMDHENMFWYRQDPGLGLRLIYFSYDVKMKEKGDIPEGYSVSREKKERFSLILESASTNQTSMYLCASSGQALSGANVLTFGAGSRLTVL.

There are a few counts of this clone. This chain connects TRBV28 to TRBJ2-7; perhaps TRBD1 as D (6 bases). Trimming removed 6 bases from V and 5 bases from J, with 14 bases in between. The CDR3 runs 13 residues. Germline lookup yields CDR1 MDHEN and CDR2 SYDVKM. CDR3: CASRTTGLDEQYF. CDR3 DNA sequence: TGTGCCAGCAGGACCACAGGGTTGGACGAGCAGTACTTC.

The chain is built from TRBV19 and TRBJ1-1; 7 positions match TRBD1. Per germline, CDR1 LNHDA and CDR2 SQIVND (reference sequence). With V trimmed by 1 base and J by 1 base, 3 bases remained unmatched. The CDR3 extends over 15 amino acids. The CDR3 spells CASSIAPGGNTEAFF. In nucleotides, the CDR3 is TGTGCCAGTAGTATAGCCCCAGGGGGGAACACTGAAGCTTTCTTT. Drawing the rest from reference TRBV19 and TRBJ1-1, the complete variable domain is DGGITQSPKYLFRKEGQNVTLSCEQNLNHDAMYWYRQDPGQGLRLIYYSQIVNDFQKGDIAEGYSVSREKKESFPLTVTSAQKNPTAFYLCASSIAPGGNTEAFFGQGTRLTVV.

This chain connects TRBV18 to TRBJ1-5; a weak D match, TRBD1 (6 bases). Germline lookup yields CDR1 KGHSH and CDR2 LQKENI. The ends were cut back, 6 bases at V and 5 bases at J, with 11 bases in the middle. The CDR3 has 13 amino acids. DNA for the CDR3: TGTGCCAGCTCCGGACAGTCCGATCAGCCCCAGCATTTT. It is translated as CASSGQSDQPQHF.

The genes are TRBV6-5 and TRBJ2-7, with TRBD1 identical over 8 bases. The germline V gene encodes CDR1 MNHEY and CDR2 SVGAGI. CDR3 length: 15 residues. V was pared by 2 bases and J by 3 bases, with 6 bases of the junction left unmatched. The CDR3 here is CASSYAGGQGYEQYF. The CDR3 DNA reads as TGTGCCAGCAGTTACGCAGGGGGCCAAGGCTACGAGCAGTACTTC.

The chain joins TRBV5-4 to TRBJ1-6, with D unclear. Germline assignment: CDR1 SGHNT and CDR2 YYREEE (reference sequence). This CDR3 region has 15 residues. V lost 4 bases and J lost 8, with 16 bases in between. CDR3 in amino acids: CASSLDLRRDSPLHF. CDR3 DNA: TGTGCCAGCAGCCTCGATTTACGGCGAGATTCACCCCTCCACTTT.

The chain recombines TRBV12-3 or TRBV12-4 with TRBJ1-2; D is unclear. Between the trimmed V and J ends, which lost 1 base and 0 bases, there was a span of 3 bases. CDR3 length equals 13 residues. DNA for the CDR3: TGTGCCAGCAGTTTAGGACCTAACTATGGCTACACCTTC. Protein sequence: CASSLGPNYGYTF.

The chain couples TRBV12-3 or TRBV12-4 to TRBJ2-5; unclear D gene. This CDR3 contains 12 residues. Between the trimmed V and J ends, which lost 5 bases and 2 bases, there was a span of 6 bases. CDR3 amino acids: CASSLGQETQYF. The CDR3 nucleotides read TGTGCCAGCAGTCTGGGGCAAGAGACCCAGTACTTC.

The genes are TRBV18 and TRBJ2-2; 8 bases line up with TRBD1. Germline V gene lookup returns CDR1 KGHSH and CDR2 LQKENI. The CDR3 covers 15 residues. V gave up 5 bases and J gave up 5 bases; unmatched junction bases: 7. The CDR3 loop is CASSSGQVGTGELFF. The CDR3, as DNA: TGTGCCAGCTCATCGGGACAGGTGGGGACCGGGGAGCTGTTTTTT.

The genes are TRBV28 and TRBJ2-7; 8 positions agree with TRBD2. This CDR3 comprises 14 residues. Germline V gene sequence: CDR1 MDHEN, CDR2 SYDVKM. Germline trimming cut 4 bases from V and 4 bases from J; bases unmatched to any gene: 6. CDR3 in amino acids: CASSYGTGGYEQYF. CDR3 coding DNA: TGTGCCAGCAGTTATGGGACGGGGGGGTACGAGCAGTACTTC.

The gene calls are TRBV5-1 and TRBJ1-3; D is uncertain. The CDR3 extends over 14 amino acids. With 0 bases removed from V and 8 bases from J, the gap between germline ends came to 12 bases. Germline V CDR1 and CDR2: SGHRS, YFSETQ. The CDR3 loop reads CASSLDPDVDTIYF. CDR3 DNA: TGCGCCAGCAGCTTGGACCCGGACGTGGACACCATATATTTT. Full variable domain (rest looked up from reference TRBV5-1 and TRBJ1-3): KAGVTQTPRYLIKTRGQQVTLSCSPISGHRSVSWYQQTPGQGLQFLFEYFSETQRNKGNFPGRFSGRQFSNSRSEMNVSTLELGDSALYLCASSLDPDVDTIYFGEGSWLTVV.

The chain recombines TRBV28 with TRBJ2-3; D is ambiguous. The V gene lost 7 bases and the J gene lost 6 bases, with 11 bases spanning the gap. The germline gives CDR1 MDHEN, CDR2 SYDVKM. The CDR3 consists of 12 residues. CDR3 protein: CASNLIGDTQYF. The CDR3 nucleotides read TGTGCCAGCAACCTTATCGGGGATACGCAGTATTTT.